These 21 T cell receptor beta chains came from one sample sequenced in a study of blood T cell repertoires in COVID-19. The repertoire was sequenced with immunoSEQ multiplex PCR; TCRdb's copy has only in-frame clones and lacks some. The repertoire includes tens of thousands of clones, approximately 86% of them detected once, and 16% sits in the top ten. Source material: peripheral blood. The receptor source for this set is a man aged 35 to 55 with COVID-19, enrolled during active disease.

This clone was detected only once. This chain links TRBV6-5 with TRBJ2-1, with D maybe TRBD2 (6 bases). The V and J ends lost 11 bases and 2 bases respectively, with 19 bases between them. This CDR3 is built from 15 residues. Germline CDR1 reads MNHEY; CDR2 reads SVGAGI. CDR3: CACKSGTSAYNEQFF. Here the CDR3 DNA reads TGTGCCTGCAAATCCGGGACTTCCGCCTACAATGAGCAGTTCTTC.

This chain uses TRBV18 with TRBJ1-2, with D perhaps matching TRBD1 (5 bases). Between the trimmed V and J ends, which lost 4 bases and 0 bases, there was a span of 9 bases. The CDR3 has 14 amino acids. The germline gives CDR1 KGHSH, CDR2 LQKENI. CDR3 in DNA: TGTGCCAGCTCACAAGACAGATCTAACTATGGCTACACCTTC. It specifies CASSQDRSNYGYTF.

V gene TRBV4-1 combines with J gene TRBJ2-1; 11 bases fit TRBD2. J lost 2 bases, V lost 1 base, and 4 bases had no gene match. In germline, CDR1 is MGHRA, CDR2 YSYEKL. This CDR3 has 17 amino acids. CDR3 in DNA: TGCGCCAGCAGCCAAGGGGGACTAGCGGAGACCTACAATGAGCAGTTCTTC. It specifies CASSQGGLAETYNEQFF.

The V gene is TRBV7-9, the J gene TRBJ2-2; 10 bases agree with TRBD2. CDR3 length: 18 amino acids. CDR1 is SEHNR, CDR2 FQNEAQ, per germline (reference sequence). The trim removed 3 bases at V and 2 bases at J, leaving 9 bases unmatched. CDR3 protein: CASSFLPGLAPNTGELFF. The CDR3 bases are TGTGCCAGCAGCTTCCTTCCGGGACTAGCGCCAAACACCGGGGAGCTGTTTTTT. Combining the CDR3 with reference TRBV7-9 and TRBJ2-2 gives the whole variable domain DTGVSQNPRHKITKRGQNVTFRCDPISEHNRLYWYRQTLGQGPEFLTYFQNEAQLEKSRLLSDRFSAERPKGSFSTLEIQRTEQGDSAMYLCASSFLPGLAPNTGELFFGEGSRLTVL.

J is TRBJ2-7 and V is TRBV7-9; tentatively, D is TRBD1 (5 bases). Germline CDR1 and CDR2: SEHNR and FQNEAQ (reference sequence). V was shortened by 1 base and J by 0 bases, with 7 bases between the two germline ends. This CDR3 has 14 amino acids. The CDR3: CASSLGQNSYEQYF. CDR3 DNA: TGTGCCAGCAGCTTAGGACAGAACTCCTACGAGCAGTACTTC.

The chain carries TRBV5-1 and TRBJ1-1, with D possibly TRBD1 on 6 matching bases. The CDR3 has 13 residues. Germline V gives CDR1 SGHRS, CDR2 YFSETQ. Trimming shortened V by 2 bases and J by 3 bases, and 8 bases separated the two germline ends. CDR3: CASSFSGDTEAFF. CDR3 coding DNA: TGCGCCAGCAGCTTTTCAGGGGACACTGAAGCTTTCTTT.

The chain carries TRBV19 and TRBJ2-1; D unclear. Germline V gene sequence: CDR1 LNHDA, CDR2 SQIVND (reference sequence). This CDR3 spans 13 amino acids. V lost 7 bases and J lost 7, with 14 bases in between. The CDR3 DNA follows: TGTGCCAGTAAACCTCGCAACAAAAATGAGCAGTTCTTC. Protein product: CASKPRNKNEQFF.

The V and J genes are TRBV5-1 and TRBJ1-5; TRBD1 matches at 9 bases. In germline, CDR1 is SGHRS, CDR2 YFSETQ. The V segment lost 0 bases and the J segment 4 bases; nucleotides outside the gene matches: 11. This CDR3 region has 18 residues. The CDR3 nucleotides are TGCGCCAGCAGCTTGGGGCTGTCCGGGACAGGGAAAAATCAGCCCCAGCATTTT. As protein: CASSLGLSGTGKNQPQHF.

The gene calls are TRBV5-1 and TRBJ2-5, with 7 bases matching TRBD2. This CDR3 comprises 15 residues. Germline values: CDR1 SGHRS, CDR2 YFSETQ. V shed 0 bases, J shed 0 bases, and the junction held 2 bases outside the gene matches. CDR3 coding DNA: TGCGCCAGCAGCTTGGCCGGGAGGAACCAAGAGACCCAGTACTTC. Protein: CASSLAGRNQETQYF.

V is TRBV6-6 and J is TRBJ1-2; D remains unclear. The length of the CDR3 is 13 residues. Per germline, CDR1 MNHNY and CDR2 SVGAGI (reference sequence). The V end lost 8 bases, the J end lost 1 base, and 11 bases lay between the germline ends. DNA of the CDR3: TGTGCCAGCGGGAGGGCCAATAACTATGGCTACACCTTC. Residues: CASGRANNYGYTF.

The J gene is TRBJ2-2, the V gene TRBV27, with 9 bases that match TRBD2. The germline V gene has CDR1 MNHEY and CDR2 SMNVEV (reference sequence). The CDR3 has 15 amino acids. V was pared by 6 bases and J by 2 bases, with 4 bases of the junction left unmatched. CDR3 amino acids: CASRAGGLNTGELFF. CDR3 nucleotide sequence: TGTGCCAGCAGAGCGGGGGGTTTAAACACCGGGGAGCTGTTTTTT.

The chain carries TRBV7-9 and TRBJ2-3; 9 bases align to TRBD1. The CDR3 is 16 amino acids. Germline assignment: CDR1 SEHNR and CDR2 FQNEAQ (reference sequence). Trimming took 4 bases from V and 0 from J; bases not matched to a gene: 5. The CDR3 nucleotides are TGTGCCAGCAGCTCCGGGACAGGGCCCAGCACAGATACGCAGTATTTT. It translates to CASSSGTGPSTDTQYF. Full variable domain (missing parts from reference TRBV7-9 and TRBJ2-3): DTGVSQNPRHKITKRGQNVTFRCDPISEHNRLYWYRQTLGQGPEFLTYFQNEAQLEKSRLLSDRFSAERPKGSFSTLEIQRTEQGDSAMYLCASSSGTGPSTDTQYFGPGTRLTVL.

This rearrangement joins TRBV3-1 (or the pseudogene TRBV3-2) to TRBJ2-3; 11 nucleotides line up with TRBD2. The CDR3 runs to 17 residues. V was pared by 7 bases and J by 0 bases, with 9 bases of the junction left unmatched. Germline V gene sequence: CDR1 LGHDT, CDR2 YNNKEL (reference sequence). The CDR3 is CASTPDSGGASTDTQYF. As DNA, the CDR3 is TGTGCCAGCACACCGGATAGCGGGGGGGCAAGCACAGATACGCAGTATTTT.

This sequence joins TRBV6-5 and TRBJ1-2, with D maybe TRBD1 (6 bases). The CDR3 loop spans 13 amino acids. V lost 6 bases and J lost 8, with 16 bases in between. The V gene's germline CDR1 is MNHEY and CDR2 SVGAGI. CDR3 sequence: CASRPWTVGGYTF. The CDR3 coding sequence is TGTGCCAGCAGACCCTGGACAGTTGGCGGCTACACCTTC.

The genes are TRBV18 and TRBJ2-3, with TRBD1 as a possible D gene (6 bases). Germline CDR1 KGHSH, CDR2 LQKENI. The CDR3 spans 16 residues. The V end lost 2 bases, the J end lost 3 bases, and 15 bases lay between the germline ends. This chain's CDR3 is CASSPRLGQGTDTQYF. In DNA, the CDR3 is TGTGCCAGCTCACCAAGGTTGGGGCAGGGGACAGATACGCAGTATTTT.

The chain employs TRBV9 and TRBJ1-6; 9 nucleotides match TRBD1. Germline trimming cut 5 bases from V and 7 bases from J; bases unmatched to any gene: 1. Germline V lookup: CDR1 SGDLS, CDR2 YYNGEE. CDR3 length: 13 residues. The CDR3 loop is CASSGQGNSPLHF. CDR3 coding DNA: TGTGCCAGCAGTGGACAGGGGAATTCACCCCTCCACTTT. The variable domain in full, with the rest retrieved from reference TRBV9 and TRBJ1-6, is DSGVTQTPKHLITATGQRVTLRCSPRSGDLSVYWYQQSLDQGLQFLIQYYNGEERAKGNILERFSAQQFPDLHSELNLSSLELGDSALYFCASSGQGNSPLHFGNGTRLTVT.

The J gene is TRBJ2-5, the V gene TRBV10-3; 10 bases are shared with TRBD2. The ends lost 6 bases at V and 1 base at J; junction bases unmatched: 5. This CDR3 has 15 amino acids. Germline CDR1 and CDR2: ENHRY and SYGVKD. The CDR3 DNA follows: TGTGCCATCAGCAAGACTAGCGGGTTCCAAGAGACCCAGTACTTC. This encodes CAISKTSGFQETQYF.

The chain is built from TRBV28 and TRBJ1-6; D unresolved. CDR1 is MDHEN, CDR2 SYDVKM, per germline. V lost 3 bases and J lost 11, with 8 bases in between. This CDR3 is 12 amino acids long. The CDR3 loop reads CASSLRGPPLHF. The CDR3 DNA sequence: TGTGCCAGCAGTTTGAGAGGTCCACCCCTCCACTTT.

The gene calls are TRBV5-1 and TRBJ1-4; tentative D call: TRBD1 (6 bases). CDR3 length: 12 residues. CDR1 is SGHRS, CDR2 YFSETQ, per germline. The V end was cut by 5 bases, the J end by 7 bases, with 9 bases between. In nucleotides, the CDR3 is TGCGCCAGCAGGTTACAGGGTGAAAAACTGTTTTTT. Protein: CASRLQGEKLFF.

V usage is TRBV6-5 and J usage is TRBJ1-5, with D tentatively TRBD1 (5 bases). This CDR3 has 13 amino acids. V was shortened by 7 bases and J by 4 bases, with 11 bases between the two germline ends. Germline CDR1 MNHEY, CDR2 SVGAGI. In nucleotides, the CDR3 is TGTGCCAGCATGTCCAGGGAAAATCAGCCCCAGCATTTT. Its translation: CASMSRENQPQHF.

Concerning this clone itself: A read error may account for a junction end that differs from germline. The CDR3 region is CAWSRQSYSYTF. CDR3 nucleotide sequence: TGTGCCTGGAGTCGACAGTCCTATAGCTACACCTTC. The chain recombines TRBV30 with TRBJ1-2; D is possibly TRBD1 (5 bases). This CDR3 is built from 12 residues. CDR1 is GTSNPN, CDR2 SVGIG, per germline (reference sequence).